This paragraph reports one T cell receptor beta chain. Its matching antigen is unknown. Trimming removed 1 base from V and 8 bases from J, with 0 bases in between. Germline CDR1 is SNHLY and CDR2 is FYNNEI. The CDR3 length is 10 residues. This sample is drawn from a study of T cell repertoires in cytomegalovirus infection. Study background: Recently identified HLA-C-restricted CMV epitopes were among the peptides used. Public TCR beta signature analysis indicated the presence of both CMV infection and matching HLA type.

TCRdb reprocessed the reads via MiXCR and lists one record per CDR3 protein. The sample lists 640,000 or so distinct CDR3 sequences, 30% to 40% occurring once. The clonotype originates from a human donor in good health (CMV status not recorded). Some clones in this sample may be carry-over from other donors' samples. Sequenced material: cultured PBMCs, taken from culture after CMV antigen stimulation. This chain joins TRBV2 and TRBJ2-1; D remains unclear. The DNA for the CDR3 is TGTGCCAGCAGTGAAGATGAGCAGTTCTTC. Amino acid sequence: CASSEDEQFF.